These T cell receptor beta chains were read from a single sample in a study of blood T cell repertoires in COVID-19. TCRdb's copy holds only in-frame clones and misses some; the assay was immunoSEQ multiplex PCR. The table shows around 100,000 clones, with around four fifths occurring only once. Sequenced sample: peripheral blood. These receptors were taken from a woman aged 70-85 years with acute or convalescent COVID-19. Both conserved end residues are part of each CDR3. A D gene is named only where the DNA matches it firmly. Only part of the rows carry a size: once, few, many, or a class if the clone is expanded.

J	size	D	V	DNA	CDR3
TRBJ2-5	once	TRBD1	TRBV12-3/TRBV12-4	TGTGCCAGCAGTCCTACAGGGGGAAAGACCCAGTACTTC	CASSPTGGKTQYF
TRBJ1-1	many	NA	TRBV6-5	TGTGCCAGCAGTTACTCGGGGGGGAACACTGAAGCTTTCTTT	CASSYSGGNTEAFF
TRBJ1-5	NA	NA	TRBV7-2	TGTGCCAGCAGCGCCCGGATGGGCAGCAATCAGCCCCAGCATTTT	CASSARMGSNQPQHF
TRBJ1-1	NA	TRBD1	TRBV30	TGTGCCTGGAGTGCCGGGACAGGGGGGAACACTGAAGCTTTCTTT	CAWSAGTGGNTEAFF
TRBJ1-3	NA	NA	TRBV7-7	TGTGCCAGCAGCTTAGACACAGGGAGCACCATATATTTT	CASSLDTGSTIYF
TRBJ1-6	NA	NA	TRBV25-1	TGTGCCAGCAGGGTCACCCGGGGTTATAATTCACCCCTCCACTTT	CASRVTRGYNSPLHF
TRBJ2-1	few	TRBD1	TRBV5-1	TGCGCCAGCAGCTTGAGACAGGGGGACAATGAGCAGTTCTTC	CASSLRQGDNEQFF
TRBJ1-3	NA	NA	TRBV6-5	TGTGCCAGCAGTTCTGTGGGGGCAAACTCTGGAAACACCATATATTTT	CASSSVGANSGNTIYF
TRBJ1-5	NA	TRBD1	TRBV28	TGTGCCAGCAGTTTGGGACAGGTTAATCAGCCCCAGCATTTT	CASSLGQVNQPQHF
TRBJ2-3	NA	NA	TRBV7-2	TGTGCCAGCAGCTCAGGGGGGCCCGATACGCAGTATTTT	CASSSGGPDTQYF